This record looks at one TCR beta chain sequence and its context. Its antigen is as yet unknown. V lost 1 base and J lost 1, with 8 bases in between. CDR1 is SEHNR and CDR2 is FQNEAQ in the germline V gene (reference sequence). The CDR3 is 14 residues long. This record belongs to a study of T cells in Graves' hyperthyroidism and ophthalmopathy. Study findings and constraints: Ophthalmopathy was model-predicted a median 6.5 months pre-onset.

TCR beta CDR3 sequences were amplified from RNA transcripts. When the TCR CDR3 underwent first-round RT-PCR, the HTBI primer set was used. TCRdb re-analysed the multiplex PCR reads in MiXCR, keeping a single row per CDR3 protein. Seen here are about 720,000 distinct CDR3 sequences, about 19% observed once, and the top ten hold 15% to 20%. The rearrangement uses TRBV7-9 and TRBJ2-7; D not resolved. The sequence derives from a woman in her fifties or sixties with Graves' hyperthyroidism that later progressed to Graves' ophthalmopathy. The sample was blood. CDR3 sequence: CASSLDVRSYEQYF. The DNA of the CDR3 is TGTGCCAGCAGCTTAGATGTCAGATCCTACGAGCAGTACTTC.